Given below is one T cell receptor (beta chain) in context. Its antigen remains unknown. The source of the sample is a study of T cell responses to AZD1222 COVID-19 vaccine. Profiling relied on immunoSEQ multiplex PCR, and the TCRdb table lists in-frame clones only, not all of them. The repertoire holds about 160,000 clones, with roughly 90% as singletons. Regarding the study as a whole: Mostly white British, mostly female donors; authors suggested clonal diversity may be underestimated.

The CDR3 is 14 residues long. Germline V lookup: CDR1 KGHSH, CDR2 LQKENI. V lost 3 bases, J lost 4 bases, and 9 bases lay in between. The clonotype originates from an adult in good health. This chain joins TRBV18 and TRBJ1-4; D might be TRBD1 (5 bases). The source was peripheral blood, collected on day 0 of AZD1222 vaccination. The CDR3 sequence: CASSPGGDNEKLFF. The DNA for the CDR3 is TGTGCCAGCTCACCCGGGGGAGATAATGAAAAACTGTTTTTT.